This TCR beta chain was captured in a study of neurological immune-mediated disorders. CDR3 length: 14 amino acids. V gave up 3 bases and J gave up 7 bases, with 15 bases separating them. The cDNA was generated by 5'RACE with 10-nucleotide random UMIs. MiXCR, run by TCRdb on the 5' RACE reads, gives a single entry per CDR3 protein. The sample includes about 59,000 distinct CDR3 sequences, nearly 25% seen only once; the top ten take about 4.9%. Broader study findings: Expansion of TCR clones was greatest in HTLV-1-associated myelopathy and smallest in multiple sclerosis, where it fell below that of healthy controls. There were no CDR3 amino acid sequences shared by expanded clones across subjects, a result suggesting private repertoires in all groups.

The sample's time point: technical triplicate 2. Libraries used 2 million unsorted PBMCs kept frozen in RNAlater. Notes on this clonotype: The antigen is not known.

The sequencing input was PBMCs. This TCR came from a man in his fifties or sixties with HTLV-1-associated myelopathy (HAM/TSP). The genes are TRBV12-3 or TRBV12-4 and TRBJ2-5; TRBD2 is a possible D gene (5 bases). The CDR3 DNA follows: TGTGCCAGCAGTTTGGCGGGCGAAAGCGCGACCCAGTACTTC. The encoded protein is CASSLAGESATQYF.